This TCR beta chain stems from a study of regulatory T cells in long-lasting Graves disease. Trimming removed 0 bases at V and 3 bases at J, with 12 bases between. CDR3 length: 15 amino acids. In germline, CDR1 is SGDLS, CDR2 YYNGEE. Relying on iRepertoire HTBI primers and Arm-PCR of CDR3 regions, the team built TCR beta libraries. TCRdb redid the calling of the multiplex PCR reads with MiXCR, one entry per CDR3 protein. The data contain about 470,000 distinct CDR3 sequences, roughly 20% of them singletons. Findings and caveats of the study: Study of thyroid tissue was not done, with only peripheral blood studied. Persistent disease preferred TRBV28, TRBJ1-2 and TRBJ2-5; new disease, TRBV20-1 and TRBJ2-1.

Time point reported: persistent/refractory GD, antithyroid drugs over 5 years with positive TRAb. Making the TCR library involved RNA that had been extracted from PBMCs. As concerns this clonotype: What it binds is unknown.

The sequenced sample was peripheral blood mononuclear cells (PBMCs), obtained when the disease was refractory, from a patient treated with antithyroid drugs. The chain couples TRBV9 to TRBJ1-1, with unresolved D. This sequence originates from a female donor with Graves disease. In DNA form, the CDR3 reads TGTGCCAGCAGCGTAGGAGGGTGGCGGGACACTGAAGCTTTCTTT. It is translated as CASSVGGWRDTEAFF.